This T cell receptor (beta chain) was observed in a study of read filtering for tumor transcriptome and immune sequencing. Turning to the study itself: The cohort had over 16 men and approximately 14 women aged about 45 to 80, mean about 66 years. Transcriptome libraries were built from DNase-treated RNA. Study-level results: Without single-read clonotypes, shared clonotype proportions correlated more between IR-seq and RNA-seq. Single-read clonotypes: roughly 86% of IR-seq clonotypes (roughly 3.2% of reads), 60% to 75% of RNA-seq clonotypes (around 48% of reads).

This clonotype was counted at least ten times. Its antigen is not known. From about 0.4 ug of RNA, a library with molecular barcoded alpha/delta and beta/gamma adaptors was made. TCRdb processed the reads anew with MiXCR; each CDR3 protein has one entry. The sample has more than 35,000 distinct CDR3 sequences; about 13% are singletons. The sample comprised a population of CD138-negative cells sorted from bone marrow. The clonotype originates from a donor aged 40 or over with multiple myeloma.

The CDR3 loop is CASSLEGSPYEQYF. In DNA form, the CDR3 reads TGCGCCAGCAGCTTGGAAGGGAGCCCCTACGAGCAGTACTTC. The V and J genes are TRBV5-1 and TRBJ2-7; possible D gene TRBD2, 5 bases. CDR1 and CDR2 from the germline V gene are SGHRS and YFSETQ. V gave up 0 bases and J gave up 2 bases, with 9 bases separating them. The CDR3 spans 14 residues.